Following are 9 T cell receptor beta chains from one sample sequenced in a study of identical twins. Using its own MiXCR run on the 5' RACE reads, TCRdb lists one record per CDR3 protein. The repertoire holds around 490,000 distinct CDR3 sequences, with 20% to 25% as singletons. These data were also reused for a study on yellow fever vaccine responses in identical twins.

The specimen was CD4+ T cells sorted from blood. All receptors derive from a woman aged 18-30 years in good health.

On this clonotype itself: A much larger clone is a single base away; this may be a read error. The CDR3 DNA reads as TGTGCCAGCAGTTTTGAGGGCTACGAGCAGTACTTC. It encodes CASSFEGYEQYF. V usage is TRBV12-3 or TRBV12-4 and J usage is TRBJ2-7; D possibly corresponds to TRBD2 (5 bases). There are 12 residues in the CDR3. Trimming stripped 3 bases from V and 3 bases from J, with 6 bases between.

In its sample, this clonotype was seen a few times. Here the CDR3 reads CASSSTSAPILPMQYF. CDR3 bases: TGTGCCAGCAGCAGTACTAGCGCTCCAATCCTACCGATGCAGTATTTT. The genes are TRBV2 and TRBJ2-3; 7 bases line up with TRBD2. V lost 6 bases to trimming and J lost 11 bases; unmatched junction nucleotides: 20. CDR3 length: 16 residues. The germline V gene encodes CDR1 SNHLY and CDR2 FYNNEI.

The V call is TRBV5-1, the J call TRBJ2-5, with TRBD2 identical over 7 bases. The CDR3 contains 16 residues. CDR1 and CDR2 (germline): SGHRS, YFSETQ. Losses at the gene ends were 5 bases for V and 1 base for J; bases not matched to a gene: 11. The chain's CDR3 is CASRYGGTEVQETQYF. The CDR3 DNA follows: TGCGCCAGCAGATACGGGGGGACTGAAGTCCAAGAGACCCAGTACTTC.

The chain employs TRBV6-5 and TRBJ1-5; D uncertain. CDR1 and CDR2 from the germline V gene are MNHEY and SVGAGI. Between the trimmed V and J ends, which lost 0 bases and 7 bases, there was a span of 10 bases. CDR3 size: 14 residues. CDR3 residues: CASSYSVAVQPQHF. The CDR3 nucleotides are TGTGCCAGCAGTTACTCAGTGGCTGTCCAGCCCCAGCATTTT.

This clonotype was detected only a few times. The V call is TRBV6-4, the J call TRBJ2-7; perhaps TRBD1 as D (6 bases). The germline gives CDR1 MRHNA, CDR2 SNTAGT. The CDR3 runs 13 residues. V was trimmed by 7 bases and J by 3 bases, leaving 13 bases between them. The CDR3 nucleotides are TGTGCCAGCAAATTCGGACAGTACTACGAGCAGTACTTC. Protein: CASKFGQYYEQYF.

This clonotype has only one observation. The rearrangement joins TRBV27 to TRBJ2-1, with TRBD2 matching 8 bases. Germline CDR1 reads MNHEY; CDR2 reads SMNVEV (reference sequence). J gave up 6 bases and V 6 bases, and 10 bases lay outside the gene matches. The CDR3 covers 15 residues. The CDR3 is CASSPREGLGNEQFF. The CDR3 bases are TGTGCCAGCAGCCCCCGGGAGGGACTAGGCAATGAGCAGTTCTTC.

This clonotype has more than one count but fewer than ten. The chain recombines TRBV5-1 with TRBJ2-1; TRBD1 agrees at 12 bases. CDR1 and CDR2 from the germline V gene are SGHRS and YFSETQ. This CDR3 region has 18 residues. Trimming removed 4 bases from V and 7 bases from J; junction bases left unmatched: 15. The CDR3 DNA follows: TGCGCCAGCAGCGTTCGGGGACAGGGGGCCATGGGATGGAATGAGCAGTTCTTC. This gives the protein CASSVRGQGAMGWNEQFF.

This chain joins TRBV20-1 and TRBJ1-6, with no clear D. Trimming took 2 bases from V and 7 from J, leaving 12 bases between them. The CDR3 loop spans 14 amino acids. The germline CDR1 and CDR2 sequences are DFQATT and SNEGSKA (reference sequence). The CDR3 DNA reads as TGCAGTGCTAGATCCGGGGTTGGGAATTCACCCCTCCACTTT. Translated, it gives CSARSGVGNSPLHF.

The chain joins TRBV5-1 to TRBJ1-2; D unresolved. V lost 7 bases and J lost 0, with 16 bases in between. Germline V gene data show CDR1 as SGHRS and CDR2 as YFSETQ. The length of the CDR3 is 15 residues. CDR3 loop: CASSRTGDTNYGYTF. In DNA form, the CDR3 reads TGCGCCAGCTCTCGCACGGGAGATACTAACTATGGCTACACCTTC.